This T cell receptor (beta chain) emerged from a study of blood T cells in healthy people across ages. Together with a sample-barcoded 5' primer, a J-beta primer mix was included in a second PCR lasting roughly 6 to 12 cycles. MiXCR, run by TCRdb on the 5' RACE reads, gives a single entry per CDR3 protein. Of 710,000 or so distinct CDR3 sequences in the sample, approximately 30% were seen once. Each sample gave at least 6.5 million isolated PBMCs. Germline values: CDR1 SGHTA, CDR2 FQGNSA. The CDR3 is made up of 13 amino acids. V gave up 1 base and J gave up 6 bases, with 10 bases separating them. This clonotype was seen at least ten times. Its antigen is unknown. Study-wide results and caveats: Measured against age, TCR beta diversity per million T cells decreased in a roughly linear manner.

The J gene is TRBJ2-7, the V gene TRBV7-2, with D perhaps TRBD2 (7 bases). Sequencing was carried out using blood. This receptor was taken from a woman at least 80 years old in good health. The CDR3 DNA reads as TGTGCCAGCAGCTTAGGGGGGGGGCCCGAGCAGTACTTC. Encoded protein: CASSLGGGPEQYF.